This entry is about one TCR beta chain. The CDR3 extends over 16 amino acids. The V end lost 4 bases, the J end lost 7 bases, and 21 bases lay between the germline ends. Germline loops: CDR1 MDHEN, CDR2 SYDVKM. This specimen belongs to a study of blood T cell repertoires in COVID-19. Overall study context: Material from acute and convalescent COVID-19 was sourced from the United States, Italy and Spain. Sample material is recorded as cDNA or gDNA derived from T cells, B-cell-depleted T cells, or PBMCs.

Per the original methods: From reference gene primer amplification, estimates of nucleated cell counts were derived. Profiling relied on immunoSEQ multiplex PCR, and the TCRdb table lists in-frame clones only, not all of them. V and J calls and clone size are given by that table; D and trimming were obtained from the DNA. Here the sample spans roughly 100,000 clones, more than 80% being singletons. The receptor was derived from a human donor in a cohort sampled during active COVID-19. V gene TRBV28 combines with J gene TRBJ2-3; D gene uncertain. Sequenced sample: peripheral blood. The CDR3 protein is CASSSPSARGIHTQYF. CDR3 DNA sequence: TGTGCCAGCAGTTCGCCATCGGCCCGCGGTATACATACGCAGTATTTT. Supplemented by reference TRBV28 and TRBJ2-3, the full variable domain reads DVKVTQSSRYLVKRTGEKVFLECVQDMDHENMFWYRQDPGLGLRLIYFSYDVKMKEKGDIPEGYSVSREKKERFSLILESASTNQTSMYLCASSSPSARGIHTQYFGPGTRLTVL.